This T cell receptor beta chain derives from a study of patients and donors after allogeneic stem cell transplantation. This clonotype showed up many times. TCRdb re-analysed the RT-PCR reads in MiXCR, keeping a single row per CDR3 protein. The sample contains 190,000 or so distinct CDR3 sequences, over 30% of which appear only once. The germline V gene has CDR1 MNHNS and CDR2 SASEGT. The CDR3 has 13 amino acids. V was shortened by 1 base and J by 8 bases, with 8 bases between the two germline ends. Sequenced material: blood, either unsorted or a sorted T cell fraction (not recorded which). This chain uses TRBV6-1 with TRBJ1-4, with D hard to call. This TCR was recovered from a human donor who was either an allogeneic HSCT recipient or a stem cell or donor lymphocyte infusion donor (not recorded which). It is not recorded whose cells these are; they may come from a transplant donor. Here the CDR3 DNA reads TGTGCCAGCAGTGAAGGAGGTGCGGAAAAACTGTTTTTT. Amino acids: CASSEGGAEKLFF.